The present T cell receptor (beta chain) was sequenced within a study of CD8 T cells in ankylosing spondylitis (dated by TCRdb to 2015 to 2018). About the study as a whole: T cell receptor beta repertoires were profiled in healthy donors and ankylosing spondylitis patients so that disease-linked TCR variants could be found. The whole study cohort included over a hundred healthy donors and around 25 ankylosing spondylitis patients. Samples of peripheral blood were taken, and for ankylosing spondylitis patients, synovial fluid was collected as well. Here is what the overall study found, with its caveats: A CD8+ phenotype was shown by the disease-linked clones, which were found at relatively low frequencies in peripheral blood. Some TCR beta motif variants had previously been reported in synovial fluid and blood of reactive arthritis patients, which suggested common disease-initiation mechanisms. According to the report, matched synovial fluid samples from ankylosing spondylitis patients were significantly enriched for the disease-linked clones. Blood from ankylosing spondylitis patients appeared to be characterized by a TCR beta motif made up of 8 or 9 highly homologous amino acid variants.

Looking up the germline V gene yields CDR1 SNHLY and CDR2 FYNNEI. Cut back by 4 bases and 4 bases, the V and J ends lie 10 bases apart. Including cysteine and phenylalanine, the CDR3 has 13 amino acids. Solely the CDR3 DNA is kept, with 39 bases framed from the first base. Many counts were recorded for this clonotype. Its antigen has not been determined. One base away there is no much larger clone; base qualities are not given. Synovial fluid samples were paired with blood samples taken from the same ankylosing spondylitis patients. The instrument was an Illumina HiSeq 2500. Quantitative 5'-RACE with molecular barcodes was used to prepare TCR beta libraries. Per the source publication's procedure: To identify disease-linked TCR variants, a new computational method was used, one built on a probabilistic model of VDJ rearrangement. The public reads were reprocessed in TCRdb via fastp at Q25 and MiXCR, keeping in-frame beta chains. Every entry covers one CDR3 protein and lists the most common genes and DNA from its rows. These V and J calls are TCRdb output, not the study's own analysis. Present in this sample are over 110,000 distinct CDR3 sequences, 7% to 10% of which were seen just once. The top ten constitute roughly 8% of the sample.

The receptor was isolated from a male donor with ankylosing spondylitis. The chain was built from TRBV2 and TRBJ1-2; no D gene is confidently identified. Sequences were obtained from synovial fluid, either unsorted or a sorted T cell fraction (not recorded which). The sequenced DNA is TGTGCCAGCAGTGTTGGGCAGAGCTATGGCTACACCTTC. This encodes CASSVGQSYGYTF.